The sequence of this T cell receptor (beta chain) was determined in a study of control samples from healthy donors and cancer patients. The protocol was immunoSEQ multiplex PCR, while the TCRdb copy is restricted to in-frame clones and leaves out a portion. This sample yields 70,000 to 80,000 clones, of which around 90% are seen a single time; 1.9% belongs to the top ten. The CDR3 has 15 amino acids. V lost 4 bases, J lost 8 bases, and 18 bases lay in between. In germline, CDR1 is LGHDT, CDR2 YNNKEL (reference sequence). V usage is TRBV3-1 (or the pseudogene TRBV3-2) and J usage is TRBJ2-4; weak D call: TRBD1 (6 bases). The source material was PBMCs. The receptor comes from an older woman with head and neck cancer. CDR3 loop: CASSPPGTYRDIQYF. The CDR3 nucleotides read TGTGCCAGCAGCCCGCCGGGGACCTACAGGGACATTCAGTACTTC.